The clone carrying this TCR beta chain is a singleton in its sample. What it recognizes is unknown. Sequencing used immunoSEQ multiplex PCR; TCRdb keeps in-frame clones, though not all of them. The sample includes roughly 300,000 clones, 76% of them seen just once. This sample stems from a study of cytotoxic CD8 clonotypes in ibrutinib-treated CLL. General observations from the study: Researchers report that baseline clonality outpaced age-matched healthy donors and tracked circulating CD8+ T-cell counts. Elevated clonality accompanied ibrutinib response, with a return toward baseline values at progression. Public clonotypes (which were uncommon) either contracted or remained stable on treatment.

The trim removed 8 bases at V and 7 bases at J, leaving 15 bases unmatched. CDR1 and CDR2 (germline): MNHEY, SMNVEV (reference sequence). The CDR3 sequence is 16 residues long. The TCR comes from a human donor with chronic lymphocytic leukemia. The sample consisted of PBMCs, taken at disease progression, from a patient treated with ibrutinib. This chain joins TRBV27 and TRBJ2-3, with 10 bases that match TRBD2. The CDR3 loop reads CASGGHSGGPPHTQYF. The CDR3, as DNA: TGTGCCAGCGGGGGTCATAGCGGGGGGCCTCCACATACGCAGTATTTT.